This T cell receptor beta chain was obtained from a study of CD8 T cells in Susac syndrome. Sequencing targeted TCR beta in T cells from blood (CD8+ and CD4+). The multiple sclerosis controls were treatment-naive patients, and their relapsing-remitting disease was stable or active. RNA totalling about 0.45 to 1 ug underwent reverse transcription with random hexamers. Amplification of TCR beta CDR3 was carried out by immunoSEQ multiplex PCR, which covered 54 Vbeta and 13 Jbeta segments. TCRdb itself ran the immunoSEQ multiplex PCR reads through MiXCR, one entry per CDR3 protein. In the table there are hundreds of thousands of distinct CDR3 sequences, roughly 85% of which are singletons. Germline CDR1 MNHNS, CDR2 SASEGT. There are 16 residues in the CDR3. V shed 0 bases and J shed 1 base, with 11 bases lying between them.

The clonotype originates from a human donor with multiple sclerosis. The chain employs TRBV6-1 and TRBJ2-3; D remains unclear. The material sequenced was CD8+ T cells from PBMCs. The CDR3 DNA reads as TGTGCCAGCAGTGAAGCGGGAATAGATGGCACAGATACGCAGTATTTT. It yields the protein CASSEAGIDGTDTQYF.